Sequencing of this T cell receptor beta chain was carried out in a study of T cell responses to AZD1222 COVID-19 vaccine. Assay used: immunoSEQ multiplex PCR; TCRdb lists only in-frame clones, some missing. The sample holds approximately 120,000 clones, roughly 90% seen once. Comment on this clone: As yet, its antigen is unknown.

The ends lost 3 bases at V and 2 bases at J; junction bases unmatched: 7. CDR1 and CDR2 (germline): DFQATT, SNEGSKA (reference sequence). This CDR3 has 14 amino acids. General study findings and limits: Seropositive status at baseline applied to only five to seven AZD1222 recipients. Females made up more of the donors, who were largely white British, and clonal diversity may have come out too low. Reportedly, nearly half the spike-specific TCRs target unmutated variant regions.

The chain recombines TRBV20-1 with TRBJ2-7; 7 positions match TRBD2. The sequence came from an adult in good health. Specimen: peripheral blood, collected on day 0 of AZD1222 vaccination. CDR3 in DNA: TGCAGTGCTAGTCTTCCTAGCGGTACCTACGAGCAGTACTTC. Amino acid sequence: CSASLPSGTYEQYF.